These T cell receptor beta chains were read from a single sample in a study of blood T cells in healthy people across ages. TCRdb reprocessed the 5' RACE reads via MiXCR and lists one record per CDR3 protein. The sample includes some 1.4 million distinct CDR3 sequences, around 42% of them seen just once. The material sequenced was blood. The receptor source for this set is a woman between 18 and 29 years old in good health. The CDR3 runs from the conserved cysteine through the conserved F or W. Fields, in order: V gene, clone size, D gene, J gene, CDR3 protein, CDR3 DNA. D genes are given only for firm matches. For some rows the clone size is stated as once, few or many, or as a class when expanded; others skip it.

>TRBV3-1|NA|TRBD2|TRBJ2-7
CASAAGGPYEQYF
TGTGCCAGCGCGGCGGGGGGGCCGTACGAGCAGTACTTC
>TRBV6-6|NA|NA|TRBJ1-1
CASSYRGRTEAFF
TGTGCCAGCAGTTATAGGGGGAGAACTGAAGCTTTCTTT
>TRBV27|NA|TRBD2|TRBJ2-2
CATQLASNTGELFF
TGTGCCACCCAACTAGCGTCGAACACCGGGGAGCTGTTTTTT
>TRBV20-1|few|NA|TRBJ2-7
CSGRDLYEQYF
TGCAGTGGGCGGGATCTCTACGAGCAGTACTTC
>TRBV6-6|NA|NA|TRBJ1-1
CASSLQGEGTEAFF
TGTGCCAGCAGTCTCCAGGGAGAGGGCACTGAAGCTTTCTTT
>TRBV11-2|few|NA|TRBJ2-7
CASSLESLATDGDPYEQYF
TGTGCCAGCAGCTTAGAGTCGCTAGCGACAGACGGAGACCCCTACGAGCAGTACTTC
>TRBV14|NA|TRBD2|TRBJ2-7
CASSPLTSVSFVYEQYF
TGTGCCAGCAGTCCGCTGACTAGCGTTTCTTTTGTCTACGAGCAGTACTTC
>TRBV12-5|NA|NA|TRBJ2-1
CASGLVLGSGNEQFF
TGTGCTAGTGGTTTGGTACTAGGGAGTGGCAATGAGCAGTTCTTC
>TRBV6-1|NA|TRBD2|TRBJ2-1
CASLKTSGRRNEQFF
TGTGCCAGTCTTAAGACTAGCGGGAGGAGAAATGAGCAGTTCTTC
>TRBV15|NA|TRBD1|TRBJ2-1
CATSSFRQGPYNEQFF
TGTGCCACCAGCAGCTTCAGACAGGGCCCCTACAATGAGCAGTTCTTC
>TRBV7-2|few|TRBD2|TRBJ2-1
CASSLDTGGYSGEQFF
TGTGCCAGCAGCTTAGATACGGGGGGATATTCGGGTGAGCAGTTCTTC
>TRBV15|NA|NA|TRBJ2-7
CATSRAGGGYEQYF
TGTGCCACCAGCAGAGCCGGGGGCGGGTACGAGCAGTACTTC
>TRBV7-2|NA|TRBD1|TRBJ2-3
CASSLRKGATDTQYF
TGTGCCAGCAGCTTAAGAAAGGGGGCCACAGATACGCAGTATTTT
>TRBV29-1|many|NA|TRBJ2-1
CSVENRGGYNEQFF
TGCAGCGTTGAAAACAGAGGGGGCTACAATGAGCAGTTCTTC
>TRBV12-3/TRBV12-4|NA|NA|TRBJ1-4
CASSYPPHATNEKLFF
TGTGCCAGCAGCTATCCCCCCCACGCAACTAATGAAAAACTGTTTTTT
>TRBV29-1|once|TRBD1|TRBJ1-4
CSADRGGKLFF
TGCAGCGCTGACAGGGGGGGAAAACTGTTTTTT
>TRBV11-2|few|TRBD2|TRBJ2-1
CASSLVSSGTYNEQFF
TGTGCCAGCAGCTTAGTTTCTAGCGGGACCTACAATGAGCAGTTCTTC
>TRBV5-1|NA|TRBD1|TRBJ2-1
CASSLYGQGAYNEQFF
TGCGCCAGCAGCTTGTACGGACAGGGGGCCTACAATGAGCAGTTCTTC
>TRBV29-1|NA|NA|TRBJ2-7
CSVDTSQDSNSYNEQYF
TGCAGCGTTGATACTTCCCAAGACTCGAACTCCTACAATGAGCAGTACTTC
>TRBV3-1|NA|TRBD1|TRBJ2-1
CASSPFRDRAYNEQFF
TGTGCCAGCAGCCCATTCCGGGACAGGGCCTACAATGAGCAGTTCTTC
>TRBV12-3/TRBV12-4|NA|NA|TRBJ1-1
CASQKTPGGANTEAFF
TGTGCCAGCCAAAAGACGCCCGGGGGAGCGAACACTGAAGCTTTCTTT
>TRBV12-3/TRBV12-4|NA|TRBD2|TRBJ2-2
CASSEEPSGSWELFF
TGTGCCAGCAGTGAAGAACCTAGCGGGAGCTGGGAGCTGTTTTTT
>TRBV6-6|NA|TRBD1|TRBJ1-5
CASTQTGTVNQPQHF
TGTGCCAGCACTCAGACCGGGACAGTCAATCAGCCCCAGCATTTT
>TRBV7-6|NA|TRBD1|TRBJ2-7
CASSAQTGSYEQYF
TGTGCCAGCAGTGCGCAGACAGGGTCCTACGAGCAGTACTTC
>TRBV11-1|few|TRBD2|TRBJ2-1
CASSLPPAGDYNEQFF
TGTGCCAGCAGCTTACCCCCAGCGGGGGACTACAATGAGCAGTTCTTC
>TRBV21-1|few|NA|TRBJ2-7
CASSNRTSCSYEQYF
TGTGCCAGCAGCAATCGGACTTCCTGCTCCTACGAGCAGTACTTC
>TRBV7-9|few|NA|TRBJ1-2
CASSLRQFFYGYTF
TGTGCCAGCAGCTTAAGGCAGTTCTTCTATGGCTACACCTTC
>TRBV5-4|once|TRBD2|TRBJ2-3
CASTTMSGSPDTQYF
TGTGCCAGCACCACGATGAGCGGGAGTCCGGATACGCAGTATTTT
>TRBV12-3/TRBV12-4|NA|NA|TRBJ1-5
CASTRTENQPQHF
TGTGCCAGCACCAGGACCGAAAATCAGCCCCAGCATTTT
>TRBV12-5|NA|TRBD1|TRBJ1-2
CASARGGSSNYGYTF
TGTGCTAGTGCCCGAGGGGGCTCCTCTAACTATGGCTACACCTTC
>TRBV28|few|NA|TRBJ1-5
CASIAGRGPNQPQHF
TGTGCCAGCATCGCCGGTCGGGGACCCAATCAGCCCCAGCATTTT
>TRBV6-6|few|NA|TRBJ1-4
CASSPRGGATNEKLFF
TGTGCCAGCAGCCCTCGGGGGGGTGCAACTAATGAAAAACTGTTTTTT
>TRBV6-1|NA|NA|TRBJ2-1
CASSEKGTYNEQFF
TGTGCCAGCAGTGAAAAGGGTACCTACAATGAGCAGTTCTTC
>TRBV7-2|few|NA|TRBJ1-2
CASSLTQEVYGYTF
TGTGCCAGCAGCTTGACCCAAGAGGTCTATGGCTACACCTTC
>TRBV3-1|once|TRBD2|TRBJ2-3
CASSQGTRGTQYF
TGTGCCAGCAGCCAAGGGACTAGGGGTACGCAGTATTTT
>TRBV7-6|NA|NA|TRBJ2-7
CASSLKAGHEQYF
TGTGCCAGCAGCTTAAAGGCGGGGCACGAGCAGTACTTC
>TRBV25-1|NA|NA|TRBJ2-7
CASSATGRLPDEQYF
TGTGCCAGCAGTGCGACGGGACGGCTTCCCGACGAGCAGTACTTC
>TRBV5-1|NA|NA|TRBJ2-7
CASSPTLAGFNEQYF
TGCGCCAGCAGCCCCACGTTGGCAGGGTTCAACGAGCAGTACTTC
>TRBV20-1|NA|TRBD2|TRBJ2-7
CSAGATSGSSAEQYF
TGCAGTGCTGGTGCAACTAGCGGGAGCTCTGCCGAGCAGTACTTC
>TRBV11-2|NA|NA|TRBJ2-3
CASSTPLDSATDTQYF
TGTGCCAGCAGCACTCCACTTGACAGCGCTACAGATACGCAGTATTTT
>TRBV15|NA|NA|TRBJ2-3
CATSPRKWLGGESTDTQYF
TGTGCCACCAGCCCGCGAAAGTGGTTGGGCGGGGAGAGCACAGATACGCAGTATTTT
>TRBV3-1|NA|NA|TRBJ1-2
CASTPSTGVGGYTF
TGTGCCAGCACCCCCTCCACTGGTGTAGGAGGCTACACCTTC
>TRBV11-3|few|NA|TRBJ2-1
CASSPNSGDEQFF
TGTGCCAGCAGCCCAAATTCGGGGGATGAGCAGTTCTTC
>TRBV5-5|NA|NA|TRBJ2-7
CASSSPGRITYEQYF
TGTGCCAGCAGCTCCCCGGGACGGATAACCTACGAGCAGTACTTC
>TRBV6-5|NA|TRBD2|TRBJ2-3
CASSYASSGRGGDTQYF
TGTGCCAGCAGTTACGCTTCTAGCGGGAGGGGGGGGGATACGCAGTATTTT
>TRBV29-1|NA|TRBD1|TRBJ1-5
CSVSQGQGLNQPQHF
TGCAGCGTTTCCCAGGGACAGGGACTAAATCAGCCCCAGCATTTT
>TRBV5-1|NA|TRBD2|TRBJ2-1
CASSLETSGRGNERFF
TGCGCCAGCAGCTTGGAGACTAGCGGGAGGGGTAATGAGCGGTTCTTC
>TRBV29-1|NA|TRBD1|TRBJ1-1
CSGVSLRQGNTEAFF
TGCAGCGGTGTGTCCCTCCGACAGGGGAACACTGAAGCTTTCTTT
>TRBV28|NA|TRBD1|TRBJ2-7
CASSPLSGTDYEQYF
TGTGCCAGCAGCCCCCTTTCCGGGACAGATTACGAGCAGTACTTC
>TRBV25-1|NA|NA|TRBJ1-3
CASSGGGSGNTIYF
TGTGCCAGCAGTGGCGGGGGATCCGGAAACACCATATATTTT
>TRBV29-1|NA|NA|TRBJ2-2
CSVVSGVLNTGELFF
TGCAGCGTTGTATCGGGCGTTTTGAACACCGGGGAGCTGTTTTTT
>TRBV20-1|NA|TRBD2|TRBJ2-7
CSARGSLQGGGGRIYEQYF
TGCAGTGCTAGAGGGAGCTTGCAAGGGGGGGGCGGGAGGATCTACGAGCAGTACTTC
>TRBV5-1|few|TRBD2|TRBJ2-7
CASSLTREGAYEQYF
TGCGCCAGCAGCTTGACGCGGGAGGGAGCCTACGAGCAGTACTTC
>TRBV21-1|NA|NA|TRBJ1-2
CASSKGKQRPGAGKRVGVGGYTF
TGTGCCAGCAGCAAAGGGAAACAACGACCTGGAGCAGGGAAAAGAGTCGGCGTAGGTGGCTACACCTTC
>TRBV20-1|NA|NA|TRBJ2-7
CSARARITNPYEQYF
TGCAGTGCTAGAGCGAGGATAACAAACCCCTACGAGCAGTACTTC